The T cell receptor (beta chain) described here comes from a study of shared clonotypes between healthy human individuals. Study-wide context: CD8 memory received one plate per donor, CD8 naive two, CD4 memory three and CD4 naive three.

Concerning this clone: The target antigen is unknown. Other nucleotide sequences in the sample specify the same CDR3.

Germline assignment: CDR1 SGHAT and CDR2 FQNNGV. The CDR3 extends over 11 amino acids. V lost 5 bases to trimming and J lost 6 bases, with 4 bases between them. The genomic DNA of each subset was split evenly across several immunoSEQ plates. The assay was immunoSEQ multiplex PCR, and TCRdb's table has in-frame clones only and misses some. The repertoire holds under 350,000 clones, with roughly 87% as singletons. General study findings and limits: Genetic and exposure-history diversity was limited by the small donor number. Memory subsets generally showed smaller estimated richness than naive subsets did.

The sample taken for sequencing was memory CD8+ T cells sorted from blood. Subset specified: CD45RO+ cells pooled with CCR7-negative TemRA cells. The TCR comes from a man younger than 35 in good health. The chain is built from TRBV11-2 and TRBJ2-2; D uncertain. The CDR3, as DNA: TGTGCCAGCAGCCCTCCCGGGGAGCTGTTTTTT. Translated, it gives CASSPPGELFF.